These 7 T cell receptor beta chains originate from one sample sequenced in a study of neurological immune-mediated disorders. TCRdb analysed the 5' RACE reads with MiXCR anew, one entry per CDR3 protein. The repertoire has roughly 32,000 distinct CDR3 sequences, approximately 6% of them found once; the top ten carry about 2.1%. The material sequenced was CD4+ T cells from blood. These receptors came from a woman in her forties or fifties in good health.

This clonotype was found many times. The chain is built from TRBV6-2 or TRBV6-3 and TRBJ2-1; D not certain. CDR1 and CDR2 from the germline V gene are MNHEY and SVGEGT. V lost 6 bases and J 9 bases, leaving 9 bases between the germline ends. The CDR3 has 11 amino acids. CDR3 DNA sequence: TGTGCCAGCAGCCGTAAGGGTGAGCAGTTCTTC. Translated, it gives CASSRKGEQFF.

In this sample, this clonotype turned up many times. V usage is TRBV28 and J usage is TRBJ1-4, with a tentative D call TRBD1 (5 bases). V was cut by 5 bases and J by 7 bases, with 17 bases left in between. From germline, CDR1 is MDHEN and CDR2 SYDVKM. This CDR3 has 15 residues. Here the CDR3 DNA reads TGTGCCAGCAGTCCCACCGGGGCTCAGGGTGAAAAACTGTTTTTT. As protein: CASSPTGAQGEKLFF.

At least ten counts were recorded for this clonotype. The chain is built from TRBV29-1 and TRBJ2-1; D is perhaps TRBD1 or TRBD2 (5 bases each). Between the trimmed V and J ends, which lost 7 bases and 0 bases, there was a span of 16 bases. Germline-derived CDR1 and CDR2 are SQVTM and ANQGSEA. There are 15 residues in the CDR3. DNA of the CDR3: TGCAGCGGTGGTTTGGGTGGGGGCTCCTACAATGAGCAGTTCTTC. It yields the protein CSGGLGGGSYNEQFF.

This clonotype was counted many times. V is TRBV20-1 and J is TRBJ2-5; weak D call: TRBD2 (6 bases). Germline loops: CDR1 DFQATT, CDR2 SNEGSKA (reference sequence). The CDR3 runs 13 residues. V lost 3 bases to trimming and J lost 5 bases, with 13 bases between them. This CDR3 reads CSASGGMGETQYF. For the CDR3, the DNA is TGCAGTGCTAGTGGCGGGATGGGGGAGACCCAGTACTTC.

This clonotype was observed at least ten times. This chain uses TRBV29-1 with TRBJ2-3; a possible D gene is TRBD1 (5 bases). V gave up 7 bases and J gave up 0 bases, with 8 bases separating them. CDR1 and CDR2 (germline): SQVTM, ANQGSEA. The length of the CDR3 is 12 residues. CDR3 in amino acids: CSAGASTDTQYF. DNA of the CDR3: TGCAGCGCTGGGGCTAGCACAGATACGCAGTATTTT.

This clonotype was detected ten times or more. The CDR3: CASSPGLAGADTQYF. The CDR3 DNA reads TGCGCCAGCAGCCCGGGACTAGCGGGAGCAGATACGCAGTATTTT. The genes are TRBV5-1 and TRBJ2-3; TRBD2 matches 14 bases. Losses at the gene ends were 4 bases for V and 4 bases for J; bases not matched to a gene: 2. Germline lookup yields CDR1 SGHRS and CDR2 YFSETQ. The length of the CDR3 is 15 residues.

The sample holds many counts of this clonotype. This chain connects TRBV6-6 to TRBJ1-3; D unresolved. V shed 2 bases and J shed 4 bases, with 9 bases lying between them. This CDR3 has 14 residues. The germline gives CDR1 MNHNY, CDR2 SVGAGI (reference sequence). CDR3 bases: TGTGCCAGCAGTTACCCTCCGACAGGAAACACCATATATTTT. Translation gives CASSYPPTGNTIYF.